The clone carrying this T cell receptor (beta chain) occurred a few times. Its matching antigen is unknown. This sample was taken from a study of T-cell memory formation after mild COVID-19. TCRdb re-derived calls from the 5' RACE reads in MiXCR, one entry per CDR3 protein. The repertoire holds 100,000 or so distinct CDR3 sequences, 11% seen once, with approximately 40% in the top ten. Study results and caveats: The CD4+ clones that contracted clustered mainly within CM and EM, and the CD8+ clones concentrated in EMRA.

The receptor was derived from a man between 18 and 35 years old who had mild COVID-19 (a few samples of this study predate the infection). Cell type and time point are not known. Material: PBMCs or a T cell subset sorted from them (not recorded which).

CDR3 DNA: TGTGCCAGCAGCTTAGGACCGGGACAGGGGTTGTCCAATGAGCAGTTCTTC. Protein sequence: CASSLGPGQGLSNEQFF. The chain employs TRBV11-2 and TRBJ2-1; 10 bases are a match to TRBD1. This CDR3 region has 17 residues. CDR1 SGHAT and CDR2 FQNNGV come from the germline V gene. Unmatched junction bases numbered 9, after V lost 1 base and J lost 6 bases. The variable domain in full, with the rest retrieved from reference TRBV11-2 and TRBJ2-1, is EAGVAQSPRYKIIEKRQSVAFWCNPISGHATLYWYQQILGQGPKLLIQFQNNGVVDDSQLPKDRFSAERLKGVDSTLKIQPAKLEDSAVYLCASSLGPGQGLSNEQFFGPGTRLTVL.